The 3 T cell receptor beta chains reported below all come from one sample, sequenced in a study of blood T cell repertoires in COVID-19. Sequenced by immunoSEQ multiplex PCR; TCRdb stores in-frame clones only, minus some. Of tens of thousands of clones listed, approximately 80% were seen once; the top ten hold 11%. What was sequenced was peripheral blood. The receptors were gathered from a man aged 45-60 years with acute or convalescent COVID-19.

The rearrangement joins TRBV2 to TRBJ2-5; 9 nucleotides line up with TRBD1. Per the germline V gene, CDR1 is SNHLY and CDR2 is FYNNEI. The junction had 4 bases not matched to a gene; V was cut back by 8 bases and J by 3 bases. The CDR3 has 13 amino acids. The CDR3 region is CASLGTGKETQYF. In DNA form, the CDR3 reads TGTGCCAGCCTCGGGACAGGGAAAGAGACCCAGTACTTC.

This chain links TRBV21-1 with TRBJ2-7; TRBD2 is the table's D call and was not checked against the DNA. TRBV21-1 is reported as a pseudogene. The CDR3 is made up of 14 amino acids. The CDR3 here is CASNLGGPGYEQYF. CDR3 nucleotides: TGTGCCAGCAACCTTGGAGGGCCCGGCTACGAGCAGTACTTC.

This chain joins TRBV6-5 and TRBJ2-7; no clear D. V was trimmed by 5 bases and J by 4 bases, leaving 6 bases between them. Germline V CDR1 and CDR2: MNHEY, SVGAGI. The CDR3 is 11 residues long. The CDR3 sequence: CASSHEYEQYF. CDR3 nucleotides: TGTGCCAGCAGTCATGAGTACGAGCAGTACTTC.